The 27 T cell receptor beta chains listed next were all sequenced from one sample in a study of shared clonotypes between healthy human individuals. TCRdb's copy holds only in-frame clones and misses some; the assay was immunoSEQ multiplex PCR. The sample yields about 2.1 million clones, around 93% seen once. Naive CD8 cells, CD45RO-negative and positively selected for CCR7, excluded terminally differentiated effector memory CD45RA+ cells. The sequenced sample was naive CD8+ T cells from PBMCs. These receptors were collected from a man in his late teens or twenties in good health. Some clones in this sample may be carry-over from other donors' samples.

This rearrangement joins TRBV7-9 to TRBJ2-1; D not resolved. The CDR3 length is 14 residues. Per the germline V gene, CDR1 is SEHNR and CDR2 is FQNEAQ (reference sequence). Trimming shortened V by 0 bases and J by 6 bases, and 9 bases separated the two germline ends. CDR3: CASSLAGPGNEQFF. Written as DNA, the CDR3 is TGTGCCAGCAGCTTAGCAGGGCCGGGCAATGAGCAGTTCTTC.

The rearrangement joins TRBV5-1 to TRBJ2-1; no clear D. The CDR3 spans 16 residues. Trimming cost V 1 base and J 5 bases, with 16 bases left between them. The germline V gene has CDR1 SGHRS and CDR2 YFSETQ. DNA for the CDR3: TGCGCCAGCAGCTTGTCTTTAGGTTTGACGAACAATGAGCAGTTCTTC. Its protein product is CASSLSLGLTNNEQFF.

The chain uses TRBV19 and TRBJ1-2; D is uncertain. Germline CDR1 is LNHDA and CDR2 is SQIVND (reference sequence). With 4 bases removed from V and 4 bases from J, the gap between germline ends came to 19 bases. This CDR3 comprises 16 residues. The DNA of the CDR3 is TGTGCCAGTAGTACTTTAACAGCCCGCGAGGGCTATGGCTACACCTTC. This codes for CASSTLTAREGYGYTF.

The chain couples TRBV7-7 to TRBJ2-7; 11 bases align to TRBD2. Losses at the gene ends were 6 bases for V and 7 bases for J; bases not matched to a gene: 11. The germline gives CDR1 SSHAT, CDR2 FNYEAQ (reference sequence). This CDR3 spans 15 amino acids. CDR3 DNA sequence: TGTGCCAGCAGTCGACTAGCGGGATCCTTTGCTGAGCAGTACTTC. It codes for CASSRLAGSFAEQYF.

The CDR3 here is CASKLQGALETQYF. CDR3 bases: TGTGCCAGCAAGCTACAGGGGGCTCTGGAGACCCAGTACTTC. The chain couples TRBV27 to TRBJ2-5; TRBD1 matches 9 bases. With 7 bases clipped from V and 5 bases from J, the junction kept 8 bases outside the gene matches. This CDR3 comprises 14 residues. Per the germline V gene, CDR1 is MNHEY and CDR2 is SMNVEV (reference sequence).

The chain couples TRBV13 to TRBJ2-7; 9 bases agree with TRBD2. V lost 0 bases, J lost 3 bases, and 9 bases stayed unmatched. The CDR3 loop spans 17 amino acids. The germline V gene has CDR1 PRHDT and CDR2 FYEKMQ (reference sequence). CDR3 nucleotides: TGTGCCAGCAGCTTAGGTGTTAGCGGGAGTCCCGACTACGAGCAGTACTTC. It encodes CASSLGVSGSPDYEQYF.

V usage is TRBV14 and J usage is TRBJ1-1, with D perhaps TRBD1 (5 bases). Trimming removed 0 bases at V and 1 base at J, with 9 bases between. The CDR3 is 15 residues long. Germline CDR1 reads SGHDN; CDR2 reads FVKESK. CDR3: CASSQDQGTNTEAFF. The DNA for the CDR3 is TGTGCCAGCAGCCAAGATCAGGGCACGAACACTGAAGCTTTCTTT. Full variable domain (outside the CDR3, taken from reference TRBV14 and TRBJ1-1): EAGVTQFPSHSVIEKGQTVTLRCDPISGHDNLYWYRRVMGKEIKFLLHFVKESKQDESGMPNNRFLAERTGGTYSTLKVQPAELEDSGVYFCASSQDQGTNTEAFFGQGTRLTVV.

This clone was counted a single time. The rearrangement joins TRBV7-8 to TRBJ2-1; TRBD2 matches 11 bases. Germline values: CDR1 SGHVS, CDR2 FQNEAQ. The CDR3 length is 16 residues. V was pared by 3 bases and J by 5 bases, with 6 bases of the junction left unmatched. CDR3 region: CASSFSLAGGHNEQFF. The CDR3 DNA reads TGTGCCAGCAGCTTTAGCCTAGCGGGGGGTCACAATGAGCAGTTCTTC.

The chain recombines TRBV27 with TRBJ1-2, with 8 bases matching TRBD1. The V gene's germline CDR1 is MNHEY and CDR2 SMNVEV (reference sequence). Trimming at V came to 8 bases and at J to 1 base, leaving 15 bases not matched to a gene. This CDR3 is built from 17 residues. The CDR3 nucleotides are TGTGCCAGCTTTACCTACGCCGACAGGGGAGGTAACTATGGCTACACCTTC. Translating it yields CASFTYADRGGNYGYTF.

This chain uses TRBV28 with TRBJ1-5; D unresolved. The V gene's germline CDR1 is MDHEN and CDR2 SYDVKM. The CDR3 is 14 amino acids. V was clipped by 1 base and J by 6 bases, with 10 bases between them. The CDR3 loop reads CASSLYAAFQPQHF. CDR3 DNA sequence: TGTGCCAGCAGTTTATATGCGGCATTTCAGCCCCAGCATTTT.

J is TRBJ1-5 and V is TRBV13, with D possibly matching TRBD1 (6 bases). This CDR3 comprises 15 residues. The V and J ends lost 4 bases and 5 bases respectively, with 15 bases between them. Germline V lookup: CDR1 PRHDT, CDR2 FYEKMQ (reference sequence). The CDR3 DNA reads as TGTGCCAGCAGCTCGTCCGGGACACCTCATCAGCCCCAGCATTTT. This sequence encodes CASSSSGTPHQPQHF.

The J gene is TRBJ2-1, the V gene TRBV27, with TRBD1 matching 8 bases. V lost 4 bases, J lost 4 bases, and 9 bases stayed unmatched. Germline-derived CDR1 and CDR2 are MNHEY and SMNVEV (reference sequence). There are 16 residues in the CDR3. CDR3 sequence: CASSSTGEFRYNEQFF. In DNA, the CDR3 is TGTGCCAGCAGTTCGACAGGGGAATTTAGGTACAATGAGCAGTTCTTC.

This chain links TRBV15 with TRBJ2-1; possible D gene TRBD2, 7 bases. Germline loops: CDR1 LNHNV, CDR2 YYDKDF (reference sequence). The CDR3 runs to 18 residues. V lost 3 bases, J lost 8 bases, and 26 bases lay in between. The CDR3 is CATSSPNEGGGNRDEQFF. The CDR3 DNA is TGTGCCACCAGCAGTCCCAACGAAGGGGGAGGGAACAGGGATGAGCAGTTCTTC.

The chain has TRBV27 and TRBJ2-1; D not certain. The V end lost 6 bases, the J end lost 9 bases, and 9 bases lay between the germline ends. The CDR3 has 11 residues. CDR1 is MNHEY and CDR2 is SMNVEV in the germline V gene (reference sequence). CDR3 loop: CASSTAIEQFF. DNA for the CDR3: TGTGCCAGCAGCACAGCGATTGAGCAGTTCTTC.

CDR3 protein: CASSVRGPADTQYF. The CDR3 nucleotides read TGTGCCAGCAGTGTCAGGGGGCCGGCAGATACGCAGTATTTT. The rearrangement links TRBV28 to TRBJ2-3; 8 bases map to TRBD1. V shed 5 bases, J shed 4 bases, and the junction held 5 bases outside the gene matches. This CDR3 has 14 residues. The V gene's germline CDR1 is MDHEN and CDR2 SYDVKM.

The V call is TRBV7-9, the J call TRBJ1-1; D ambiguous. This CDR3 spans 12 amino acids. The germline CDR1 and CDR2 sequences are SEHNR and FQNEAQ (reference sequence). Trimming cost V 2 bases and J 5 bases, with 6 bases left between them. The DNA of the CDR3 is TGTGCCAGCAGCTTAATACGGACTGAAGCTTTCTTT. Its protein product is CASSLIRTEAFF. Full variable domain (missing parts from reference TRBV7-9 and TRBJ1-1): DTGVSQNPRHKITKRGQNVTFRCDPISEHNRLYWYRQTLGQGPEFLTYFQNEAQLEKSRLLSDRFSAERPKGSFSTLEIQRTEQGDSAMYLCASSLIRTEAFFGQGTRLTVV.

The chain combines TRBV4-1 with TRBJ1-4; 11 bases fit TRBD1. From germline, CDR1 is MGHRA and CDR2 YSYEKL. V lost 8 bases and J lost 0; bases outside the gene matches: 8. There are 17 residues in the CDR3. CDR3 in amino acids: CASQLGQGGATNEKLFF. Written as DNA, the CDR3 is TGCGCCAGCCAGCTGGGACAGGGGGGGGCAACTAATGAAAAACTGTTTTTT.

Concerning this clone: It is likely a read error, because the conserved phenylalanine at the end of the CDR3 is missing. The DNA is left out, because the CDR3 cannot be placed on it with certainty; the CDR3 is given as TCRdb lists it. The chain uses TRBV7-9 and TRBJ1-2. The CDR3 is made up of 13 amino acids, end residues included. The germline gives CDR1 SEHNR, CDR2 FQNEAQ (reference sequence). CDR3 protein: CASSLRGGQYWHL.

In its sample, this clone was seen once. The chain couples TRBV28 to TRBJ2-5; either TRBD1 or TRBD2 may supply D (5 bases each). Between the trimmed V and J ends, which lost 9 bases and 2 bases, there was a span of 19 bases. The CDR3 contains 15 residues. Germline CDR1 and CDR2: MDHEN and SYDVKM. Here the CDR3 DNA reads TGTGCCAGTAAATTACCGGGGCGAGATCAAGAGACCCAGTACTTC. Its protein is CASKLPGRDQETQYF.

The rearrangement links TRBV7-9 to TRBJ2-7; 11 positions agree with TRBD1. V dropped 4 bases and J dropped 3; count of bases not matched to a gene: 5. In germline, CDR1 is SEHNR, CDR2 FQNEAQ (reference sequence). CDR3 length: 15 residues. The CDR3 here is CASSYGDRGFYEQYF. The CDR3 nucleotides are TGTGCCAGCAGCTATGGGGACAGGGGGTTCTACGAGCAGTACTTC.

The rearrangement links TRBV7-9 to TRBJ1-1; 7 bases are a match to TRBD1. V lost 6 bases, J lost 5 bases, and 6 bases stayed unmatched. Germline V gene data show CDR1 as SEHNR and CDR2 as FQNEAQ (reference sequence). CDR3 size: 13 residues. The CDR3 DNA reads as TGTGCCAGCAGATACAGGGGTGGGACTGAAGCTTTCTTT. This gives the protein CASRYRGGTEAFF.

The chain joins TRBV27 to TRBJ1-2; D remains ambiguous. This CDR3 contains 14 residues. Per the germline V gene, CDR1 is MNHEY and CDR2 is SMNVEV (reference sequence). V was shortened by 6 bases and J by 0 bases, with 11 bases between the two germline ends. In DNA form, the CDR3 reads TGTGCCAGCAGCTCCGGATATCCTAACTATGGCTACACCTTC. This sequence encodes CASSSGYPNYGYTF.

The rearrangement joins TRBV7-9 to TRBJ2-3, with D possibly being TRBD2 (5 bases). V gave up 10 bases and J gave up 1 base, with 9 bases separating them. CDR1 is SEHNR and CDR2 is FQNEAQ in the germline V gene (reference sequence). The CDR3 runs 12 residues. The CDR3 loop reads CATKAGTDTQYF. CDR3 coding DNA: TGTGCCACAAAAGCGGGCACAGATACGCAGTATTTT. The whole variable domain, remainder taken from reference TRBV7-9 and TRBJ2-3, is DTGVSQNPRHKITKRGQNVTFRCDPISEHNRLYWYRQTLGQGPEFLTYFQNEAQLEKSRLLSDRFSAERPKGSFSTLEIQRTEQGDSAMYLCATKAGTDTQYFGPGTRLTVL.

V is TRBV7-9 and J is TRBJ2-1; perhaps TRBD1 as D (6 bases). The CDR3 runs to 15 residues. Germline CDR1 reads SEHNR; CDR2 reads FQNEAQ (reference sequence). The V gene lost 1 base and the J gene lost 5 bases, with 12 bases spanning the gap. DNA for the CDR3: TGTGCCAGCAGCTTAGTAGCTACAGGGAACAATGAGCAGTTCTTC. Amino acid sequence: CASSLVATGNNEQFF.

The gene calls are TRBV7-2 and TRBJ2-1; 9 bases map to TRBD2. The germline CDR1 and CDR2 sequences are SGHTA and FQGNSA. J lost 8 bases, V lost 3 bases, and 11 bases had no gene match. This CDR3 spans 16 amino acids. This CDR3 reads CASSFPSGKVMDEQFF. CDR3 nucleotide sequence: TGTGCCAGCAGCTTTCCTAGCGGGAAGGTTATGGATGAGCAGTTCTTC.

J is TRBJ2-1 and V is TRBV7-3; 8 bases fit TRBD1. This CDR3 is 15 amino acids long. The germline V gene has CDR1 SGHTA and CDR2 FQGTGA. V gave up 5 bases and J gave up 3 bases; unmatched junction bases: 6. The CDR3 reads CASSPTGDLYNEQFF. CDR3 DNA: TGTGCCAGCAGCCCGACAGGGGACCTCTACAATGAGCAGTTCTTC.

The chain couples TRBV7-6 to TRBJ2-7; D remains unclear. The germline V and J ends were trimmed by 5 bases and 6 bases, with 20 bases remaining between them. The CDR3 has 15 amino acids. Germline CDR1 SGHVS, CDR2 FNYEAQ. In DNA form, the CDR3 reads TGTGCCAGCAGCCCCTCGGTCGGAAGTGGGCGCGAGCAGTACTTC. Translated, it gives CASSPSVGSGREQYF.